The clone carrying this T cell receptor beta chain was counted once. The data belong to a study of blood T cell repertoires in COVID-19. Overall study context: Samples taken during acute and convalescent COVID-19 were collected in the United States, Italy and Spain. T cells, B-cell-depleted T cells, or PBMCs provided the cDNA or gDNA that served as material.

As handled by the study authors: Estimates of nucleated cell counts were drawn from the amplification of reference gene primers. Sequencing was performed with immunoSEQ multiplex PCR; in TCRdb, only in-frame clones are kept and a portion is missing. The V and J calls and the clone size are those of that table, but D and trimming were determined from the DNA. Altogether fewer than 150,000 clones are present, around 80% being singletons, with the ten largest covering roughly 10%. V was shortened by 3 bases and J by 3 bases, with 11 bases between the two germline ends. The germline gives CDR1 SGDLS, CDR2 YYNGEE. The CDR3 extends over 14 amino acids.

The sequence came from a human donor in a cohort sampled during active COVID-19. The sequenced sample consisted of peripheral blood. The chain carries TRBV9 and TRBJ2-3, with D tentatively TRBD1 (6 bases). The CDR3 loop is CASSASTGTDTQYF. The CDR3 DNA follows: TGTGCCAGCAGCGCCTCAACAGGGACAGATACGCAGTATTTT.